The T cell receptor beta chain described here comes from a study of blood T cell repertoires in COVID-19. Across the study: COVID-19 samples, acute and convalescent, were from the United States, Italy and Spain.

In the source study's methods: Reference gene primer amplification gave nucleated cell count estimates. Sequenced by immunoSEQ multiplex PCR; TCRdb stores in-frame clones only, minus some. That table gives V, J and clone size, and the DNA gave D and trimming. The table has some 670,000 clones, 85% to 90% seen once; the top ten hold over 0.2%. Source material: peripheral blood. This TCR was sampled from a woman in her late teens or twenties with acute or convalescent COVID-19.

CDR3 loop: CASSFRWDSLSNTEAFF. As DNA, the CDR3 is TGTGCCAGCAGCTTTCGTTGGGACAGCCTCTCGAACACTGAAGCTTTCTTT. V and J are TRBV7-2 and TRBJ1-1, with 7 nucleotides matching TRBD1. This CDR3 has 17 residues. Germline values: CDR1 SGHTA, CDR2 FQGNSA. V dropped 3 bases and J dropped 1; count of bases not matched to a gene: 11.